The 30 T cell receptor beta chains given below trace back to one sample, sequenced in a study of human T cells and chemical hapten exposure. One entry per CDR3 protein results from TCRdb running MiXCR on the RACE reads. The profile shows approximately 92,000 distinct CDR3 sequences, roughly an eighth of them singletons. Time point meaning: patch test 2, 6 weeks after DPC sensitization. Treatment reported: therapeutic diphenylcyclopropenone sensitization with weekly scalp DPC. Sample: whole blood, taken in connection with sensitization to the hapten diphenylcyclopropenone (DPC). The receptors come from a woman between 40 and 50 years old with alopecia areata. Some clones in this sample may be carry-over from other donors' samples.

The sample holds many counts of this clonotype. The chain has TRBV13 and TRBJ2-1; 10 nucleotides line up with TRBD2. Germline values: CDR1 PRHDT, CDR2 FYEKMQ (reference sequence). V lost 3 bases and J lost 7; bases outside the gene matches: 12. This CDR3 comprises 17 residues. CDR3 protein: CASSFLLLAGRGNEQFF. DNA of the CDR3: TGTGCCAGCAGCTTCCTCTTACTAGCGGGACGGGGGAATGAGCAGTTCTTC.

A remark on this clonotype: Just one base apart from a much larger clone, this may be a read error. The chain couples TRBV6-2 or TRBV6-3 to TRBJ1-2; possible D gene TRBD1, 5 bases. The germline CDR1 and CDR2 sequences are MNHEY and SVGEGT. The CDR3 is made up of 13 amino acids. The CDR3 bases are TGTGTCAGCAGCAAAACAGGCGGCTATGGCTACACCTTC. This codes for CVSSKTGGYGYTF.

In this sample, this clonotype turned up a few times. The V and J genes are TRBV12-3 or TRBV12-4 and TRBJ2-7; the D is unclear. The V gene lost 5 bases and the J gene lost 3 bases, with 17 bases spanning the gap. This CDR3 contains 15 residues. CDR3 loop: CASSGLGGSYYEQYF. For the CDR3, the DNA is TGTGCCAGCAGTGGTCTGGGTGGCAGCTACTACGAGCAGTACTTC.

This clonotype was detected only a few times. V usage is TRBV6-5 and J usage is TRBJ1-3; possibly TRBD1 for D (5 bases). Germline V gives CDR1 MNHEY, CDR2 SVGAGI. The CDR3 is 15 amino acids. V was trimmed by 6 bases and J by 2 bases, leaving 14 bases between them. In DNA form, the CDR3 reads TGTGCCAGCAGCACCGACAGTCAGCCTGGAAACACCATATATTTT. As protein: CASSTDSQPGNTIYF.

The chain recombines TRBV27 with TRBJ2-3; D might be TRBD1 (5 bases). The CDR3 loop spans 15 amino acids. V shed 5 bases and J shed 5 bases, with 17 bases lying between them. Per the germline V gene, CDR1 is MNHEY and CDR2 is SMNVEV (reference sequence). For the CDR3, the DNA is TGTGCCAGCAGTCCAAGCACAGGTTGGGGAGATACGCAGTATTTT. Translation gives CASSPSTGWGDTQYF.

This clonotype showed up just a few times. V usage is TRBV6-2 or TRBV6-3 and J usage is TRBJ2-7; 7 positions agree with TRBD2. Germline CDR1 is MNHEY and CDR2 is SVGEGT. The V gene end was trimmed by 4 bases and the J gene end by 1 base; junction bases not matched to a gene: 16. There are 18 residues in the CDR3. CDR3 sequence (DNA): TGTGCCAGCAGTTCCGAACCCCAAAAGCGGGGTCGATCCTACGAGCAGTACTTC. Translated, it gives CASSSEPQKRGRSYEQYF.

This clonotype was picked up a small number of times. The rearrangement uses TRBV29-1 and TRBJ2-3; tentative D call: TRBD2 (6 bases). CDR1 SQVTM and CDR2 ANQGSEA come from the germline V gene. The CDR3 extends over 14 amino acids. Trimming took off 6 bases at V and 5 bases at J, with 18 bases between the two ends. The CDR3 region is CSVLLLGGIDTQYF. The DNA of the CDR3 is TGCAGCGTCCTCCTTCTCGGGGGAATAGATACGCAGTATTTT.

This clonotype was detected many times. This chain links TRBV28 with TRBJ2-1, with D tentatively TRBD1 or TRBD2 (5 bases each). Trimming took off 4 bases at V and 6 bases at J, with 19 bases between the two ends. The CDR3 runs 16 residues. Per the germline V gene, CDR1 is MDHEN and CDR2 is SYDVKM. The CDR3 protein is CASSSPGRVGANEQFF. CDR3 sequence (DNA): TGTGCCAGCAGTTCCCCCGGTCGCGTCGGGGCCAATGAGCAGTTCTTC.

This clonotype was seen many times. CDR3 bases: TGTGCCAGCAGACCACCGGGACAAGGGGTTCAGAATGAGCAGTTCTTC. It codes for CASRPPGQGVQNEQFF. The chain joins TRBV6-2 or TRBV6-3 to TRBJ2-1; weak D call: TRBD1 (6 bases). The CDR3 has 16 residues. The germline V and J ends were trimmed by 6 bases and 7 bases, with 22 bases remaining between them. Germline V CDR1 and CDR2: MNHEY, SVGEGT.

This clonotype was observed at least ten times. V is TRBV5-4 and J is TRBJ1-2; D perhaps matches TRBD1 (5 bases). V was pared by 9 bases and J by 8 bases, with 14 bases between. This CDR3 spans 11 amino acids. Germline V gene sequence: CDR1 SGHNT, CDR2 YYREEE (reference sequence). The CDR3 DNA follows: TGTGCCATTCCATCCGGGGGAGGCTACACCTTC. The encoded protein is CAIPSGGGYTF.

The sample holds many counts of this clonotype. The CDR3 spells CAWSINRGPGNEQFF. The CDR3, as DNA: TGTGCCTGGAGCATAAACAGGGGGCCCGGCAATGAGCAGTTCTTC. The gene calls are TRBV30 and TRBJ2-1; TRBD1 matches 9 bases. Germline lookup yields CDR1 GTSNPN and CDR2 SVGIG (reference sequence). The CDR3 totals 15 residues. Trimming took 3 bases from V and 6 from J; bases not matched to a gene: 9. Combining the CDR3 with reference TRBV30 and TRBJ2-1 gives the whole variable domain SQTIHQWPATLVQPVGSPLSLECTVEGTSNPNLYWYRQAAGRGLQLLFYSVGIGQISSEVPQNLSASRPQDRQFILSSKKLLLSDSGFYLCAWSINRGPGNEQFFGPGTRLTVL.

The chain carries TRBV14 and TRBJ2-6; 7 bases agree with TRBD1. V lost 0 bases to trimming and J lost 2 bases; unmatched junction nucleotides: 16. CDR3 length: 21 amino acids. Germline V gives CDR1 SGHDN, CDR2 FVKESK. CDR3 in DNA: TGTGCCAGCAGCCAAGAAGGGCGAGGCTTGGGACAGCCGCCTGGGGCCAACGTCCTGACTTTC. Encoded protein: CASSQEGRGLGQPPGANVLTF.

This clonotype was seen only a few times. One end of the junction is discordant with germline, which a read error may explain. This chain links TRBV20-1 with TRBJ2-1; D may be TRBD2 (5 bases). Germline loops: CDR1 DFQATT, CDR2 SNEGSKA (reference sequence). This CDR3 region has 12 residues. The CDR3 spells CSAREGRLVGIF. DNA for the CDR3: TGCAGTGCTAGAGAGGGGAGACTGGTTGGGATCTTC.

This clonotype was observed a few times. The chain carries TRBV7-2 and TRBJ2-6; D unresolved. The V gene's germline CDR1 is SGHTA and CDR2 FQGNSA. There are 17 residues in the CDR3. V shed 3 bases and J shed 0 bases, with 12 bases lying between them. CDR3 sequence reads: CASSLRTAVSGANVLTF. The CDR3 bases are TGTGCCAGCAGCTTGAGGACGGCCGTCTCTGGGGCCAACGTCCTGACTTTC.

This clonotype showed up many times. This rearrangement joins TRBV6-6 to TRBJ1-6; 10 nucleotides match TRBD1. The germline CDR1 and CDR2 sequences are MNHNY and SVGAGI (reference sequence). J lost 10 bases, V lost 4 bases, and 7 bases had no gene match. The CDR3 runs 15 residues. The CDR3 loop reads CASSFGGDRGSPLHF. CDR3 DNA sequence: TGTGCCAGCAGTTTCGGTGGGGACAGGGGATCACCCCTCCACTTT.

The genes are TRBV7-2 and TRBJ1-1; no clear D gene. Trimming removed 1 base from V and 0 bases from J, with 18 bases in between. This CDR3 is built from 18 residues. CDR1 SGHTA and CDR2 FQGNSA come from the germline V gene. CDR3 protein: CASSLGEGLFLMNTEAFF. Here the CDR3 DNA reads TGTGCCAGCAGCTTAGGAGAAGGCCTCTTCCTTATGAACACTGAAGCTTTCTTT.

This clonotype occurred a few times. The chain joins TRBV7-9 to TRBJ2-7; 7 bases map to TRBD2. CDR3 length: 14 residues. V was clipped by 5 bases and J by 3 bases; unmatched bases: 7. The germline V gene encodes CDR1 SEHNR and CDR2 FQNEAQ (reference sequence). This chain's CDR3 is CASSPRWGGYEQYF. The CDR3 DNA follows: TGTGCCAGCAGCCCTCGTTGGGGGGGCTACGAGCAGTACTTC.

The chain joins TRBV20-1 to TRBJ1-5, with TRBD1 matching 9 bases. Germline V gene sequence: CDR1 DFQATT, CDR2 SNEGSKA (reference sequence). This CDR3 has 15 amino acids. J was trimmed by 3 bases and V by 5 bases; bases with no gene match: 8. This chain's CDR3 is CSAARGQGPNQPQHF. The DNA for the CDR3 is TGCAGTGCTGCCCGGGGACAGGGCCCCAATCAGCCCCAGCATTTT.

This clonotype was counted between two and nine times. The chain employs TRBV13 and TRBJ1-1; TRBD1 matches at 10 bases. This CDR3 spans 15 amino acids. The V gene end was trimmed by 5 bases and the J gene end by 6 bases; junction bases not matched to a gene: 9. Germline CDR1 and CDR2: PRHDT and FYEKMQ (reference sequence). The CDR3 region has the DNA TGTGCCAGCAGCCGCCGACAGGGGGCGCGTCCTGAAGCTTTCTTT. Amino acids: CASSRRQGARPEAFF.

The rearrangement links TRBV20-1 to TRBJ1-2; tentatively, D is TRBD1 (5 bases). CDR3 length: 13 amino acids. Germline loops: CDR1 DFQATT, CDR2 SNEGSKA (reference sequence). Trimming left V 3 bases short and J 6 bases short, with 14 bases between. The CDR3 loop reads CSARSGRVDGYTF. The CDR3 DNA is TGCAGTGCTAGGTCAGGGAGGGTGGATGGCTACACCTTC.

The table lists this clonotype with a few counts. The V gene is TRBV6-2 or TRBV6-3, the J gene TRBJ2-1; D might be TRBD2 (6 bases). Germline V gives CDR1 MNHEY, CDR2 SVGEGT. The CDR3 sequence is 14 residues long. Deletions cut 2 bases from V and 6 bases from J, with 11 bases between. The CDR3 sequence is CASSYGASVNEQFF. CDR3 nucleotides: TGTGCCAGCAGTTACGGGGCTAGCGTCAATGAGCAGTTCTTC.

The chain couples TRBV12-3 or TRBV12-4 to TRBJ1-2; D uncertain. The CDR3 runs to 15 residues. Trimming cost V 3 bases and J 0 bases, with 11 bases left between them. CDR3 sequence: CASSFSRVTNYGYTF. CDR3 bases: TGTGCCAGCAGTTTCAGCCGGGTGACTAACTATGGCTACACCTTC.

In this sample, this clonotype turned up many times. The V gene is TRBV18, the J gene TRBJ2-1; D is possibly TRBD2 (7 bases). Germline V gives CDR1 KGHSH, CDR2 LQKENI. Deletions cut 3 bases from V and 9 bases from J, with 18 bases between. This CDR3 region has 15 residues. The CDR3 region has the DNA TGTGCCAGCTCACCTCTCTCCGGGGGGCGAGGTGAGCAGTTCTTC. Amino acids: CASSPLSGGRGEQFF.

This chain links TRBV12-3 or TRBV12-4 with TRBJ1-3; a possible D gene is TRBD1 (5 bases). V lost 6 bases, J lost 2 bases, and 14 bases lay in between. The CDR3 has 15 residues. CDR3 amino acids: CASSPDGGAGNTIYF. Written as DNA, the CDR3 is TGTGCCAGCAGCCCCGACGGAGGGGCTGGAAACACCATATATTTT.

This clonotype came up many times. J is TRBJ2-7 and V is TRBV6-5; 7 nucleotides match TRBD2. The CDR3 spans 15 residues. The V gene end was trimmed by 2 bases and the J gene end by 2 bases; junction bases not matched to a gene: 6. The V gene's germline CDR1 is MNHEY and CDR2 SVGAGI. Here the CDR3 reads CASSYGEGGPYEQYF. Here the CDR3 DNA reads TGTGCCAGCAGTTACGGGGAGGGTGGACCCTACGAGCAGTACTTC.

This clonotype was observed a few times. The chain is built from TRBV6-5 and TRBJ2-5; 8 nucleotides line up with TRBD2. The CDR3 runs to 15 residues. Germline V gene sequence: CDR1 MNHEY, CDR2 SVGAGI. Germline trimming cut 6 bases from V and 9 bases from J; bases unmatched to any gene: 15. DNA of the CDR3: TGTGCCAGCAGCCCCGGGACTCCTCGAGCGGGGGCCCAGTACTTC. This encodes CASSPGTPRAGAQYF.

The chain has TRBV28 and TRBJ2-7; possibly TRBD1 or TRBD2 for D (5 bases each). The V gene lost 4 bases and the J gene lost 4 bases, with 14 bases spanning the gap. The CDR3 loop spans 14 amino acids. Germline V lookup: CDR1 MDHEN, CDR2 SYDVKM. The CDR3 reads CASSSPGPGYEQYF. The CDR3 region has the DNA TGTGCCAGCAGTTCCCCGGGACCGGGATACGAGCAGTACTTC. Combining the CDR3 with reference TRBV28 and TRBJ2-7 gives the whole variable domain DVKVTQSSRYLVKRTGEKVFLECVQDMDHENMFWYRQDPGLGLRLIYFSYDVKMKEKGDIPEGYSVSREKKERFSLILESASTNQTSMYLCASSSPGPGYEQYFGPGTRLTVT.

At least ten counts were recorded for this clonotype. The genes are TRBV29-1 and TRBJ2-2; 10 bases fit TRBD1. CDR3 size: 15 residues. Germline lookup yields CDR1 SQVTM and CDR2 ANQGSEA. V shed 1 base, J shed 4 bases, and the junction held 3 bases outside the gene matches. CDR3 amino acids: CSVEGGQGSTGELFF. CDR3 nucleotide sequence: TGCAGCGTTGAAGGGGGACAGGGGAGCACCGGGGAGCTGTTTTTT.

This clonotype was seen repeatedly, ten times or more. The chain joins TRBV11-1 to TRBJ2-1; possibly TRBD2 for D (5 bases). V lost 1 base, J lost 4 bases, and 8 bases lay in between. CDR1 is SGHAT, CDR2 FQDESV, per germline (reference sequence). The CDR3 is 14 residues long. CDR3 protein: CASSLDRGYNEQFF. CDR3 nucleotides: TGTGCCAGCAGCTTAGATCGCGGGTACAATGAGCAGTTCTTC.

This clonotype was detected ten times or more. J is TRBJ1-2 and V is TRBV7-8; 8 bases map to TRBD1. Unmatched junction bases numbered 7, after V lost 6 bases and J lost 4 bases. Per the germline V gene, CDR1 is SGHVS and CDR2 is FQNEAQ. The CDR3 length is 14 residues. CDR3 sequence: CASRPDRGPYGYTF. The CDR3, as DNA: TGTGCCAGCAGGCCAGACAGGGGACCCTATGGCTACACCTTC.